The rows below give T cell receptor beta chains drawn from one sample of a study of T cells after yellow fever vaccination. One entry per CDR3 protein results from TCRdb running MiXCR on the 5' RACE reads. The table lists about 550,000 distinct CDR3 sequences, around 21% of them singletons, with over 11% in the top ten. Sample: PBMCs, taken 15 days after the yellow fever booster vaccination. The receptors derive from a man aged 25 to 40 who received the YFV17D yellow fever vaccine. Each CDR3 is given with its conserved first and last residue. The D gene is left open where the match is weak. Clone size appears in some rows only: once, few, many, or a class for an expanded clone.

size,J,V,D,CDR3,DNA
.,TRBJ2-7,TRBV3-1,.,CASSQVALYEQYF,TGTGCCAGCAGCCAAGTAGCTCTCTACGAGCAGTACTTC
.,TRBJ1-5,TRBV20-1,.,CSARGREYSNQPQHF,TGCAGTGCTAGGGGTAGGGAATATAGCAATCAGCCCCAGCATTTT
few,TRBJ2-3,TRBV10-3,.,CAISEDVADTQYF,TGTGCCATCAGTGAGGACGTGGCAGATACGCAGTATTTT
few,TRBJ2-7,TRBV5-5,.,CASSARPGMEQYF,TGTGCCAGCAGCGCTAGGCCAGGGATGGAGCAGTACTTC
few,TRBJ1-2,TRBV6-5,.,CASSYSPTGTQGYTF,TGTGCCAGCAGTTACTCCCCAACAGGGACTCAAGGCTACACCTTC
.,TRBJ2-5,TRBV27,.,CASSLGTHTVTETQYF,TGTGCCAGCAGCCTAGGCACCCACACGGTCACGGAGACCCAGTACTTC
.,TRBJ1-1,TRBV11-2,.,CASSLSMGTEAFF,TGTGCCAGCAGCTTATCTATGGGGACTGAAGCTTTCTTT
few,TRBJ2-3,TRBV6-4,TRBD2,CASSDDGRATDTQYF,TGTGCCAGCAGTGACGACGGGAGGGCCACAGATACGCAGTATTTT
.,TRBJ2-7,TRBV14,.,CASSQDRVYEQYF,TGTGCCAGCAGCCAAGATCGGGTCTACGAGCAGTACTTC
.,TRBJ2-2,TRBV12-3/TRBV12-4,TRBD2,CASRSGSTNTGELFF,TGTGCCAGCAGGAGCGGGAGTACGAACACCGGGGAGCTGTTTTTT
once,TRBJ2-7,TRBV28,TRBD1,CASWDRSYEQYF,TGTGCCAGCTGGGACAGATCCTACGAGCAGTACTTC
few,TRBJ2-3,TRBV11-2,.,CASSLGSRGSTDTQYF,TGTGCCAGCAGCTTAGGGTCGCGGGGATCGACAGATACGCAGTATTTT
few,TRBJ2-1,TRBV30,.,CASERAGIYNEQFF,TGTGCCTCTGAGAGGGCGGGTATCTACAATGAGCAGTTCTTC
few,TRBJ2-1,TRBV18,TRBD1,CASSPTGYHYNEQFF,TGTGCCAGCTCACCGACAGGGTATCACTACAATGAGCAGTTCTTC
few,TRBJ2-1,TRBV6-2/TRBV6-3,TRBD2,CASSYSGGRAYNEQFF,TGTGCCAGCAGTTACTCAGGCGGGAGGGCCTACAATGAGCAGTTCTTC
few,TRBJ2-1,TRBV20-1,.,CSARDSSVTYNEQFF,TGCAGTGCTAGAGATTCGAGCGTTACCTACAATGAGCAGTTCTTC
.,TRBJ2-7,TRBV6-2/TRBV6-3,.,CAIRDPTYEQYF,TGTGCTATTCGCGACCCTACCTACGAGCAGTACTTC
few,TRBJ2-7,TRBV6-1,TRBD1,CASSESNTGVPYEQYF,TGTGCCAGCAGTGAGTCTAATACAGGGGTTCCATACGAGCAGTACTTC
.,TRBJ2-4,TRBV6-1,.,CASSQRGDTLAKNIQYF,TGTGCCAGCAGTCAGAGGGGAGATACCCTAGCCAAAAACATTCAGTACTTC
.,TRBJ1-5,TRBV20-1,.,CSASRGNSNQPQHF,TGCAGTGCTAGCCGGGGGAATAGCAATCAGCCCCAGCATTTT
.,TRBJ2-2,TRBV24-1,.,CATSDPRSAGELFF,TGTGCCACCAGTGATCCAAGGAGCGCCGGGGAGCTGTTTTTT
.,TRBJ2-3,TRBV10-2,.,CASRNSGPPDTQYF,TGCGCCAGCAGAAATAGTGGTCCCCCAGATACGCAGTATTTT
few,TRBJ2-3,TRBV27,.,CASSSGTGASWAQYF,TGTGCCAGCAGCAGCGGGACAGGCGCCTCCTGGGCGCAGTATTTT
few,TRBJ2-3,TRBV20-1,TRBD2,CSAGTSPTDTQYF,TGCAGTGCTGGGACTAGCCCCACAGATACGCAGTATTTT
.,TRBJ2-1,TRBV12-3/TRBV12-4,.,CASSYLARANEQFF,TGTGCCAGCAGTTACCTAGCTAGGGCTAATGAGCAGTTCTTC
.,TRBJ2-7,TRBV12-3/TRBV12-4,TRBD1,CASAGTGLYEQYF,TGTGCCAGCGCCGGGACAGGGCTCTACGAGCAGTACTTC
.,TRBJ2-2,TRBV10-3,.,CAISEPYAPNTGELFF,TGTGCCATCAGTGAGCCTTATGCCCCGAACACCGGGGAGCTGTTTTTT
many,TRBJ2-1,TRBV28,.,CASRDSSYNEQFF,TGTGCCAGCAGGGACAGCTCCTACAATGAGCAGTTCTTC
few,TRBJ2-7,TRBV25-1,.,CASSELNYEQYF,TGTGCCAGCAGTGAATTGAACTACGAGCAGTACTTC
.,TRBJ2-6,TRBV3-1,.,CASSPSRAGANVLTF,TGTGCCAGCAGCCCGTCCCGGGCTGGGGCCAACGTCCTGACTTTC
.,TRBJ2-2,TRBV14,TRBD2,CASSLQAGIGELFF,TGTGCCAGCAGCCTTCAAGCGGGAATTGGGGAGCTGTTTTTT
few,TRBJ2-7,TRBV20-1,TRBD2,CSAGLGTSSEQYF,TGCAGTGCTGGTTTGGGGACTAGCTCCGAGCAGTACTTC
few,TRBJ2-7,TRBV5-1,.,CASSPDSYYEQYF,TGCGCCAGCAGCCCGGACAGCTACTACGAGCAGTACTTC
many,TRBJ2-7,TRBV12-3/TRBV12-4,.,CASSLGSASSYEQYF,TGTGCCAGCAGTTTAGGGAGCGCCAGCTCCTACGAGCAGTACTTC
.,TRBJ1-2,TRBV12-3/TRBV12-4,.,CASSLVSGQMNYGYTF,TGTGCCAGCAGTTTAGTTTCAGGACAGATGAACTATGGCTACACCTTC
few,TRBJ2-3,TRBV4-3,TRBD2,CASSPVGGTDTQYF,TGCGCCAGCTCACCAGTGGGAGGGACAGATACGCAGTATTTT
few,TRBJ2-7,TRBV29-1,.,CSAGTDRPYEQYF,TGCAGCGCAGGGACGGACAGACCCTACGAGCAGTACTTC
few,TRBJ2-7,TRBV9,.,CASSAGTSPYEQYF,TGTGCCAGCAGCGCCGGGACTTCTCCCTACGAGCAGTACTTC
.,TRBJ2-1,TRBV7-9,.,CARGGAYNEQFF,TGTGCCAGAGGCGGGGCCTACAATGAGCAGTTCTTC
.,TRBJ1-6,TRBV27,.,CASSLSGGSYNSPLHF,TGTGCCAGCAGTTTGTCGGGCGGTTCCTATAATTCACCCCTCCACTTT
once,TRBJ1-1,TRBV2,TRBD1,CASSPEGQGNTEAFF,TGTGCCAGCAGCCCGGAGGGACAGGGAAACACTGAAGCTTTCTTT
.,TRBJ2-3,TRBV5-4,TRBD1,CASSLQQGKSDTQYF,TGTGCCAGCAGCTTGCAACAGGGGAAATCAGATACGCAGTATTTT
.,TRBJ2-7,TRBV7-2,TRBD2,CASTRLAGGGEQYF,TGTGCCAGCACCCGACTAGCGGGAGGTGGAGAGCAGTACTTC
.,TRBJ2-3,TRBV27,TRBD2,CATKRTSGMVRDTQYF,TGTGCCACCAAGAGGACTAGCGGGATGGTCAGAGATACGCAGTATTTT
few,TRBJ1-1,TRBV20-1,.,CSGQGGWTEAFF,TGCAGCGGCCAGGGTGGGTGGACTGAAGCTTTCTTT